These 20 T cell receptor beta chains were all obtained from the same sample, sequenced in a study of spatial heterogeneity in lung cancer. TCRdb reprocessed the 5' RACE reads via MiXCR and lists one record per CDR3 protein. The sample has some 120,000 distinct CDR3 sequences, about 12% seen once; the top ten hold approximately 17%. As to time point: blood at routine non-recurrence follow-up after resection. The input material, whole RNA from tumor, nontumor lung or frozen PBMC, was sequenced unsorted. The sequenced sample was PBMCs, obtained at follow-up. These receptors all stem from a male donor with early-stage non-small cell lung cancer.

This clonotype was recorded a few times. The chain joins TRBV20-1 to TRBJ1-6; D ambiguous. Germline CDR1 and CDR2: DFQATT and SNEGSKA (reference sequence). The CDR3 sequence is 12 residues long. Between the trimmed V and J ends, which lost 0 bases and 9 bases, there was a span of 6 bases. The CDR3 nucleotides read TGCAGTGCTAGAGACCTTGCTTCACCCCTCCACTTT. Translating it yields CSARDLASPLHF.

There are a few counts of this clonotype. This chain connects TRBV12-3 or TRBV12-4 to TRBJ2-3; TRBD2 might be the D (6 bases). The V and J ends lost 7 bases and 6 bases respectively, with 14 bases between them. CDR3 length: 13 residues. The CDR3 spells CASTKTSFDTQYF. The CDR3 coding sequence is TGTGCCAGCACCAAGACTAGTTTCGATACGCAGTATTTT.

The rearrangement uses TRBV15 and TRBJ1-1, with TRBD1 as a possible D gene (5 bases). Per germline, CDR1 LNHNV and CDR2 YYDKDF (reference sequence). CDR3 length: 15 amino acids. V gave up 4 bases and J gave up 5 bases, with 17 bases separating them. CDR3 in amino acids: CATSKERGGRTEAFF. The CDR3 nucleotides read TGTGCCACCAGCAAAGAAAGGGGTGGGCGGACTGAAGCTTTCTTT.

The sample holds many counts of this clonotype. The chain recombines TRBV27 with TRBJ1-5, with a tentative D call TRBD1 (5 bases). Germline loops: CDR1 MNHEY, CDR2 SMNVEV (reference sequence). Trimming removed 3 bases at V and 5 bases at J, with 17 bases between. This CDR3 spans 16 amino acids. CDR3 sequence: CASSLGPKRGHQPQHF. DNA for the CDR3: TGTGCCAGCAGTTTGGGGCCAAAAAGGGGCCATCAGCCCCAGCATTTT.

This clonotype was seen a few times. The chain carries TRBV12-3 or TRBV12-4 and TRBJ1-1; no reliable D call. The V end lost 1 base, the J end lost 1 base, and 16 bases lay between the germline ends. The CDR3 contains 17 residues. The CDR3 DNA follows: TGTGCCAGCAGTTTAGGGGTGGGTCCAGGCTCGAACACTGAAGCTTTCTTT. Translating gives CASSLGVGPGSNTEAFF.

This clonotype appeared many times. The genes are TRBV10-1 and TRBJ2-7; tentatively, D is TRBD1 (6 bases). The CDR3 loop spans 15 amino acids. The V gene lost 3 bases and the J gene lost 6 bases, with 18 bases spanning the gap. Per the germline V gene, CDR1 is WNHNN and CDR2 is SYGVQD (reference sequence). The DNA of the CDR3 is TGCGCCAGCAGTGAACAGGGAACAGGGCTTGGCGAGCAGTACTTC. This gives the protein CASSEQGTGLGEQYF.

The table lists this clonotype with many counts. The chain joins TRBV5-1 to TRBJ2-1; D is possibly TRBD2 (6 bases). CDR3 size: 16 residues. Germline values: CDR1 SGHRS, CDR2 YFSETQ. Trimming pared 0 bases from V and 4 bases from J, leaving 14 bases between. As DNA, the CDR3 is TGCGCCAGCAGCTTGGATAGCGGATCAATTTACAATGAGCAGTTCTTC. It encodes CASSLDSGSIYNEQFF.

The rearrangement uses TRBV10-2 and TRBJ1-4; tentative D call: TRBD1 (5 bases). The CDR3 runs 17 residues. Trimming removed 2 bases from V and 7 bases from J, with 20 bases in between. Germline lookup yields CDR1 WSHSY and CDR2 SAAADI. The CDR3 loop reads CASSEPLRGGTSEKLFF. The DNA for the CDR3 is TGCGCCAGCAGTGAGCCACTGAGGGGAGGTACCAGTGAAAAACTGTTTTTT.

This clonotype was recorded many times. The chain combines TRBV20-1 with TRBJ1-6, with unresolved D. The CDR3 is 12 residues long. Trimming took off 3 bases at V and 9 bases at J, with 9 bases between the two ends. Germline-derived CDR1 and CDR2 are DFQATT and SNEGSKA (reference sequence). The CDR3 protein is CSASSLGSPLHF. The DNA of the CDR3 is TGCAGTGCTAGTTCTCTGGGTTCACCCCTCCACTTT.

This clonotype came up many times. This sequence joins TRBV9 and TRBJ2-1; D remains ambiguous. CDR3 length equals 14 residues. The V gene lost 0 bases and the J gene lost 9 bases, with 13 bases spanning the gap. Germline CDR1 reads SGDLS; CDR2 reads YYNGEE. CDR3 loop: CASSVVPERSEQFF. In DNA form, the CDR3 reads TGTGCCAGCAGCGTAGTACCGGAACGGAGTGAGCAGTTCTTC.

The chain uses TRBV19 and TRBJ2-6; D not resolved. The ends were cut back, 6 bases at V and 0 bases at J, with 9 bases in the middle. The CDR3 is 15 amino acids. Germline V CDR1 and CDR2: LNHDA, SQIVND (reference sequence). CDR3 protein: CASRPHDSGANVLTF. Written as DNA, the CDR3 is TGTGCCAGTAGGCCTCATGACTCTGGGGCCAACGTCCTGACTTTC.

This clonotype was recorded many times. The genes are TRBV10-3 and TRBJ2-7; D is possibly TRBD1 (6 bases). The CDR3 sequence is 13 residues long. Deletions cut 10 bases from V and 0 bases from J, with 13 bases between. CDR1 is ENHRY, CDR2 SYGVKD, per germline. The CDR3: CASQRGGSYEQYF. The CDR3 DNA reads TGTGCCAGCCAGAGAGGGGGCTCCTACGAGCAGTACTTC.

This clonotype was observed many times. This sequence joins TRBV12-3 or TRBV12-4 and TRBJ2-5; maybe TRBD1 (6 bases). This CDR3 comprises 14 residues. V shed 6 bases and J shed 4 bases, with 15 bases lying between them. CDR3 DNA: TGTGCCAGCAGCCTACAGGGTGGGGCAGAGACCCAGTACTTC. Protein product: CASSLQGGAETQYF.

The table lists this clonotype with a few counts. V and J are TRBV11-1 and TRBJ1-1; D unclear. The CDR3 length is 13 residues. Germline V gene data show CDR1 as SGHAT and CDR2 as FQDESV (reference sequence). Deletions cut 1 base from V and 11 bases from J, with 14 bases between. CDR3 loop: CASSLESPSAAFF. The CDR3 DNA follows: TGTGCCAGCAGCTTAGAATCTCCTTCAGCGGCTTTCTTT.

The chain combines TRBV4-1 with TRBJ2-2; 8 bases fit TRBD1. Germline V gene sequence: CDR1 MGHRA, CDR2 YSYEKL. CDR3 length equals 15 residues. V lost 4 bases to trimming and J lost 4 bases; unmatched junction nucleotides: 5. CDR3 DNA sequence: TGCGCCAGCAGCCTTAGGACAGGGACCACCGGGGAGCTGTTTTTT. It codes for CASSLRTGTTGELFF.

The CDR3 DNA reads TGCAGTGCTAGAGTAACTTCCGGCAATCAGCCCCAGCATTTT. It yields the protein CSARVTSGNQPQHF. V is TRBV20-1 and J is TRBJ1-5, with D uncertain. This CDR3 has 14 amino acids. V was clipped by 1 base and J by 2 bases, with 9 bases between them. Germline values: CDR1 DFQATT, CDR2 SNEGSKA (reference sequence).

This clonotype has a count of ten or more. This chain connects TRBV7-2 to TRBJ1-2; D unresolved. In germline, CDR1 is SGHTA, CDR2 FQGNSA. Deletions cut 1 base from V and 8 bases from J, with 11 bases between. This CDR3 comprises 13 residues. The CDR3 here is CASSLGGFGGYTF. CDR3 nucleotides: TGTGCCAGCAGCTTAGGCGGGTTTGGAGGCTACACCTTC.

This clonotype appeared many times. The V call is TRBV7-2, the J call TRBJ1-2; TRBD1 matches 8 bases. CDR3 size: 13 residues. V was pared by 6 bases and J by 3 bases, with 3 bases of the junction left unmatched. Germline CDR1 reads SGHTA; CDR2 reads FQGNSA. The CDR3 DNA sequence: TGTGCCAGCAGACTGGGACAGGACTATGGCTACACCTTC. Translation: CASRLGQDYGYTF.

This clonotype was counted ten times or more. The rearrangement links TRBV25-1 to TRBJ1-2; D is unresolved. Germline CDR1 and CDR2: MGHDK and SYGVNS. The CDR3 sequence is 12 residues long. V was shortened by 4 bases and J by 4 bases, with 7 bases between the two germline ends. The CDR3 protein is CASSGAGYGYTF. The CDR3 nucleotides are TGTGCCAGCAGTGGGGCAGGCTATGGCTACACCTTC.

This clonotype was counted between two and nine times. CDR3 sequence (DNA): TGTGCCAGCAGCCCCGGGGACCAGGAGCAGTACTTC. This translates into CASSPGDQEQYF. The gene calls are TRBV9 and TRBJ2-7; TRBD1 or TRBD2 may be the D gene (5 bases each). The CDR3 is made up of 12 amino acids. CDR1 SGDLS and CDR2 YYNGEE come from the germline V gene. The V end lost 4 bases, the J end lost 7 bases, and 12 bases lay between the germline ends. Looking up the rest from reference TRBV9 and TRBJ2-7 gives the full variable domain: DSGVTQTPKHLITATGQRVTLRCSPRSGDLSVYWYQQSLDQGLQFLIQYYNGEERAKGNILERFSAQQFPDLHSELNLSSLELGDSALYFCASSPGDQEQYFGPGTRLTVT.